These T cell receptor beta chains were read from a single sample in a study of blood T cells in healthy people across ages. TCRdb redid the calling of the 5' RACE reads with MiXCR, one entry per CDR3 protein. Counted here are 950,000 to 1,200,000 distinct CDR3 sequences, roughly two fifths occurring once; the ten biggest clones make up around 13%. Sequencing was carried out using blood. The receptors shown here come from a man between 18 and 29 years old in good health. Both conserved end residues are part of each CDR3. The order of the fields is D gene, clone size, V gene, J gene, CDR3 DNA, CDR3 protein. D genes are given only for firm matches. Only some rows state a clone size, as once, few, many or a class for expanded clones.

NA	NA	TRBV20-1	TRBJ2-4	TGCAGTGCTAGGAGGGGGCAGGGGGGAGCGTACAATGAGCAGTACTTC	CSARRGQGGAYNEQYF
NA	NA	TRBV11-2	TRBJ2-5	TGTGCCAGCAGAGGTAGGCGAGAGACCCAGTACTTC	CASRGRRETQYF
NA	few	TRBV10-3	TRBJ1-2	TGTGCCATCTACCACGACCTTAATGGCTACACCTTC	CAIYHDLNGYTF
NA	NA	TRBV7-2	TRBJ2-3	TGTGCCAGCAGCTTAGAGGGGGGACTCCTCGCAGATACGCAGTATTTT	CASSLEGGLLADTQYF
NA	few	TRBV29-1	TRBJ1-4	TGCAGCGTGAGCATGGGGGGACTTGCTAATGAAAAACTGTTTTTT	CSVSMGGLANEKLFF
TRBD2	NA	TRBV4-1	TRBJ2-7	TGCGCCAGCAGCCAAGTCTCTAGCGGGGGGTCCTACGAGCAGTACTTC	CASSQVSSGGSYEQYF
TRBD1	NA	TRBV12-3/TRBV12-4	TRBJ1-1	TGTGCCAGCAGTTTGTCTTTGAACAGGGGGCGAACGGTGAACACTGAAGCTTTCTTT	CASSLSLNRGRTVNTEAFF
NA	NA	TRBV20-1	TRBJ1-2	TGCAGTGCTAGAGGTAGTGGCAGGTATTCTGATGGTTACACCTTC	CSARGSGRYSDGYTF
NA	medium-sized	TRBV20-1	TRBJ1-2	TGCAGTGCTAGTACAGGCTTAGATGGCTACACCTTC	CSASTGLDGYTF
NA	few	TRBV29-1	TRBJ2-1	TGCAGCGTTGCTATTCGGTCGCACAATGAGCAGTTCTTC	CSVAIRSHNEQFF
TRBD2	NA	TRBV20-1	TRBJ2-3	TGCAGTGCTAGAGCCCTAGCGGGGGATTTGGATACGCAGTATTTT	CSARALAGDLDTQYF
NA	NA	TRBV20-1	TRBJ2-3	TGCAGTGCTAGAGTCCTTGGGTTCCTAACTAGCACAGATACGCAGTATTTT	CSARVLGFLTSTDTQYF
TRBD2	many	TRBV5-1	TRBJ2-1	TGCGCCAGCAGCTTGGTGCAGACCAGAGCGGGGGACAAGGCGAATGAGCAGTTCTTC	CASSLVQTRAGDKANEQFF
NA	NA	TRBV20-1	TRBJ1-1	TGCAGTGCTAGGCCTCCTCGCGCTGAAGCTTTCTTT	CSARPPRAEAFF
NA	NA	TRBV9	TRBJ2-7	TGTGCCAGCAGCGCAGGGGACCCGGGCTTTAATGAGCAGTACTTC	CASSAGDPGFNEQYF
TRBD1	few	TRBV13	TRBJ2-2	TGTGCCAGCAGCTTAGAAGAAGGGACAGGGGCCGGGGAGCTGTTTTTT	CASSLEEGTGAGELFF